This TCR beta chain was sequenced for a study of T cells after yellow fever vaccination. Study-wide results and limits: Most clones from primary vaccination were detected again post-booster (96% CD4, around 90% CD8). There was a small share of clonotypes that showed up in both the CD4 and CD8 compartments.

The CDR3 is made up of 13 amino acids. Trimming took off 4 bases at V and 5 bases at J, with 14 bases between the two ends. The germline V gene has CDR1 SQVTM and CDR2 ANQGSEA. The authors made TCR cDNA by 5'RACE template switching, adding a universal primer site and UMIs. TCRdb reprocessed the 5' RACE reads with MiXCR, giving one entry per CDR3 protein. This table has 50,000 or so distinct CDR3 sequences, less than 9% appearing once. This clonotype was picked up many times. Its target is unknown. Sequences were derived from CD8+ T cells sorted from PBMCs, sampled roughly 15 days after the first yellow fever vaccination. V is TRBV29-1 and J is TRBJ1-1; D possibly corresponds to TRBD1 (6 bases). The source of this sequence is a man between 18 and 29 years old who received the YFV17D yellow fever vaccine. The CDR3 DNA reads TGCAGCGTTGTCGGGCTAAGGGGGACTGAAGCTTTCTTT. It specifies CSVVGLRGTEAFF. The entire variable domain, with the rest obtained from reference TRBV29-1 and TRBJ1-1, is as follows: SAVISQKPSRDICQRGTSLTIQCQVDSQVTMMFWYRQQPGQSLTLIATANQGSEATYESGFVIDKFPISRPNLTFSTLTVSNMSPEDSSIYLCSVVGLRGTEAFFGQGTRLTVV.